This TCR beta chain comes out of a study of cytomegalovirus exposure and HLA in healthy donors. The PCR made use of 60 Vbeta and 13 Jbeta primers. Libraries were prepared by immunoSEQ multiplex PCR; TCRdb keeps only in-frame clonotypes and omits some of them. The repertoire holds over 200,000 clones, with over 65% as singletons. Regarding the study as a whole: The study designated some 180 TCR beta chains cytomegalovirus-associated. The authors excluded some V segments, including TRBV6-2 and TRBV6-3, as indistinguishable.

Note on this clone: No antigen is known for it.

Those who donated were healthy bone marrow donors. After removal of 4 bases from V and 6 bases from J, the junction contained 12 bases not matched to a gene. The CDR3 has 16 residues. Germline V gene sequence: CDR1 SGHAT, CDR2 FQNNGV. The TCR sequence derives from a human donor in good health. Sequencing was done on a sample of PBMCs. V usage is TRBV11-2 and J usage is TRBJ2-1; 7 bases map to TRBD2. The CDR3 loop reads CASSSHGRGLGNEQFF. CDR3 nucleotide sequence: TGTGCCAGCAGCTCCCATGGGAGGGGTTTGGGCAATGAGCAGTTCTTC.